Listed here is a single T cell receptor beta chain. What it recognizes is unknown. The sample is drawn from a study of shared clonotypes between healthy human individuals. Study information: Donors had three CD4 naive, three CD4 memory, two CD8 naive and one CD8 memory plate apiece.

TCRdb keeps only in-frame clones here, not all; method: immunoSEQ multiplex PCR. The top ten hold 1.8% of the sample, which has approximately 640,000 clones, less than 80% seen once. Study-wide points: Clonotypes not shared had lower generation probabilities than those common to all four donors.

The V gene's germline CDR1 is MNHEY and CDR2 SMNVEV (reference sequence). V was pared by 8 bases and J by 2 bases, with 4 bases of the junction left unmatched. The CDR3 consists of 13 residues. The receptor was derived from a woman in her twenties or thirties in good health. V is TRBV27 and J is TRBJ2-7, with TRBD1 matching 9 bases. Sequencing used memory CD4+ T cells sorted from blood. The sample's subset: CD45RA-negative fraction. CDR3 protein: CASRRTGAYEQYF. CDR3 bases: TGTGCCAGCCGTAGGACAGGGGCCTACGAGCAGTACTTC.